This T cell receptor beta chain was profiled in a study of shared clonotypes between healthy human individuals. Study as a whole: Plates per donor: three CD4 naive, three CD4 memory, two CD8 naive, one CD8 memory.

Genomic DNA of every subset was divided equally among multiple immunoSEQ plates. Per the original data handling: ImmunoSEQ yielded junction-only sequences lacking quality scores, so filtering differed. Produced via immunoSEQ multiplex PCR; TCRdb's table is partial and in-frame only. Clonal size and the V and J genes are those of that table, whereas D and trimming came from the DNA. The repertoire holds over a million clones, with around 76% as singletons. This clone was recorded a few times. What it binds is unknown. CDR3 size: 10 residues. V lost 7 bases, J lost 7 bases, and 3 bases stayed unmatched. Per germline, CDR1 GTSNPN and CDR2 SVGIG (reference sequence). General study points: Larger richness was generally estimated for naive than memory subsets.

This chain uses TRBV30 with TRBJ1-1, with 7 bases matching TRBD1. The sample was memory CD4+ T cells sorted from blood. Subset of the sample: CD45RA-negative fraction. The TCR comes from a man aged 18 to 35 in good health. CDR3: CAYRDSEAFF. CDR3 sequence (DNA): TGTGCCTACCGGGACAGTGAAGCTTTCTTT.